This T cell receptor beta chain was sequenced during a study of T cell responses to AZD1222 COVID-19 vaccine. Study-wide background: Analyses pooled second doses at about 4 or about 12 weeks.

In the case of this clone: What it binds is unknown.

Findings and caveats of the study: In the spike-specific TCR repertoire, nearly half reportedly target unmutated variant regions.

The CDR3 spans 14 residues. CDR1 is SGHRS, CDR2 YFSETQ, per germline. V lost 4 bases, J lost 5 bases, and 3 bases stayed unmatched. The data were produced by immunoSEQ multiplex PCR, yet TCRdb's version contains in-frame clones alone and is incomplete. The sample lists 95,000 to 150,000 clones; 70% to 90% were seen once. This specimen consisted of peripheral blood, obtained on day 0 of AZD1222 vaccination. The chain carries TRBV5-1 and TRBJ2-5, with 12 bases identical to TRBD2. The origin of this receptor is an adult in good health. The chain's CDR3 is CASSGGTSGETQYF. DNA of the CDR3: TGCGCCAGCAGCGGGGGGACTAGCGGGGAGACCCAGTACTTC.